This TCR beta chain was captured by sequencing in a study of cytomegalovirus exposure and HLA in healthy donors listed by TCRdb under 2017. About the full investigation: An earlier analysis of approximately 550 of the donors reported approximately 270 Gb of sequence data and 100 million to 140 million unique TCR beta sequences from 150 million to 200 million T cells. HLA typing included class I and class II loci at four-digit resolution. A later analysis re-examined previously published TCR beta repertoires from just over 650 donors and added high-resolution HLA genotyping to investigate patterns of TCR occurrence. Typing coverage differed by locus: A, B, C, DRB1 and DQB1 were typed in about 620-640 donors, DQA1 in 522, DPA1 in around 610, and DPB1 in 472. All discovery cohort repertoires had been generated on a single sequencing platform. In an earlier analysis of 500 to 650 of the donors, high-throughput TCR beta sequencing was used to judge whether each TCR beta V gene segment behaved as functional or pseudogenic. Roughly five DR-DQ haplotypes were treated as single units for association and clustering because of strong linkage in the cohort. Donor age, sex, ethnicity and CMV serostatus were collected together with the repertoire data. Of the 300 to 400 genotyped donors, roughly 85% fell in the genetic ancestry cluster associated with self-reported Caucasian donors. In the later analysis, no new phenotypic data were used to find candidate immune exposures; instead, reliance was placed on TCR beta sequences and their occurrence across donors. The T cell repertoires of under 750 subjects were profiled by immunosequencing and related to cytomegalovirus serostatus. Among about 400 genotyped donors of the cohort, an average of roughly 230,000 unique TCR beta nucleotide sequences was sequenced per donor, of which about 18% were non-productive. In addition to the first cohort of 666 subjects, a separate validation cohort of some 120 different subjects was used. Roughly 290 gigabases of sequencing data and around 85 million unique TCR sequences made up an early release that covered approximately 620 HLA-typed donors. Genome-wide SNP genotypes for about 60% of the 666 donors were used in a later genetic analysis, which treated that subset as a discovery cohort. The study was designed to test whether signatures of past pathogen exposure could be identified by cataloging public T cell receptors. The study combined high-throughput TCR immunosequencing, statistical association of individual TCRs with disease status, and machine learning to predict cytomegalovirus infection status. What the authors observed across the whole study: It was suggested by the authors that the approach could potentially be generalized to other disease states and immunological phenotypes. A later analysis found that HLA-associated TCR beta chains were more clonally expanded and had lower generation probabilities than equally common non-associated chains. Because some donors lacked HLA typing at each locus, the association tests relied only on the typed subset. Only TCR beta chains were sequenced in this cohort, and the absence of alpha or paired-chain data limited detectable features. Linkage disequilibrium might explain the correlated functional status among segregating V segments, but an unknown experimental factor could not be ruled out. CMV serostatus was the only immune exposure information available for the cohort. A group of highly shared sequence variants was considered likely to be a technical artifact of the sequencing pipeline. The classifier was reported to diagnose cytomegalovirus status with high specificity and sensitivity in both the original and validation cohorts. In a later analysis, the rate of TCR association differed among HLA loci, with DRB1 alleles having the most associated TCRs and HLA-C alleles having the fewest. Assigning TCR associations to individual alleles was difficult when HLA alleles, especially DR and DQ, strongly co-occurred. Because the 87-base-pair reads could not distinguish some IMGT-functional V segments, including TRBV6-2 and TRBV6-3, those segments were excluded. According to a later analysis, parvovirus B19, influenza, CMV and Epstein-Barr virus appeared linked to several top co-occurrence clusters. An association between a missense DCLRE1C variant and V-gene and J-gene trimming of TCR beta chains was found in a later genetic analysis and replicated in an independent cohort. Roughly uniform sequencing depth across donors was assumed in presence/absence analyses, although this assumption may not hold. According to a later genetic analysis, donors in an Asian-associated ancestry cluster had fewer N-insertions in productive TCRs than the approximately 630-donor mean. Broadly in line with IMGT annotations, most TCR beta V segments showed up in productive rearrangements about 87% or about 30% of the time in an earlier analysis of several hundred of the donors. The earlier analysis of some 560 of the donors excluded roughly 16 rarely observed V segments, including chromosome 9 orphons, because counts were too low. Most TCR sequences were observed very rarely across donors, whereas some public TCRs were present in many individuals. Most CMV-associated TCR beta chains appeared to be HLA-restricted in a later analysis, and the HLA associations seemed to be driven largely by CMV exposure. Specific HLA alleles were associated with about 17,000 TCR beta sequences at a false discovery rate of 0.05 in a later analysis. The study gave a list of about 160 TCR beta chains associated with cytomegalovirus. A further reported finding was that TCR beta sequences accurately predicted the HLA-A and HLA-B alleles for most subjects in the first cohort. In vitro tests confirmed that a few of the cytomegalovirus-associated TCR beta chains recognize cytomegalovirus antigens.

The receptor library was made with the immunoSEQ multiplex PCR assay. For the multiplex PCR, a mixture combining 60 forward primers for TCR Vbeta segments and 13 reverse primers for TCR Jbeta segments was used. The CDR3 region of rearranged TCR beta genes was amplified from genomic DNA by a multiplex PCR assay. The amplified TCR beta libraries were sequenced on the Illumina HiSeq System as 87-base-pair reads. As for the original processing: A later analysis tallied about 77 million unique TCR beta chains across the 650 to 750 repertoires, and approximately 12 million of those chains were shared by two or more donors. Raw reads were error-corrected and collapsed into unique sequences with a nearest-neighbor algorithm that merged closely related sequences to remove PCR and sequencing errors. Alignment of CDR3 sequences to IMGT reference sequences was used to assign V, D and J gene segments. For a sequence to be retained, at least a six-nucleotide match to both a V gene segment and a J gene segment was required. A rearrangement counted as productive if the CDR3 had no stop codons and remained in frame with V and J, and every other rearrangement counted as non-productive. CDR3 was defined according to IMGT convention as the region running from the second conserved V-encoded cysteine to the conserved J-encoded phenylalanine. Sequences without an unambiguous match to a single V gene segment were excluded from the earlier analysis of approximately 560 of the donors. In an earlier analysis of approximately 560 of the donors, a V segment was called functional when productive rearrangements were above 56.7%, and segregating when the standard deviation between donors exceeded 5%. A statistical classification framework was developed to diagnose cytomegalovirus status using the catalog of TCR beta chain sequences. V and J gene assignment, in a later analysis, came from comparing TCR nucleotide sequences with IMGT/GENE-DB human TR gene sequences. In a later analysis, CDR3 sequences and most-parsimonious VDJ recombination scenarios were assigned using the TCRdist pipeline. In a later analysis, each TCR beta chain was defined by its CDR3 amino acid sequence together with its V-gene family, and reads without a unique V-gene family were excluded. A later analysis removed 592 highly shared, low-generation-probability nucleotide sequences to deal with suspected cross-contamination and a sequencing artifact. For each public chain, a later analysis derived a clonal expansion index from normalized ranks of inferred template counts within each repertoire. In a later analysis, generation probabilities were computed with a VDJ recombination model fitted to out-of-frame rearrangements, and the resulting probabilities were checked against IGoR. Hypergeometric tests were used in a later analysis to score TCR-TCR, TCR-HLA and TCR-CMV co-occurrence, with a repertoire-size bias correction applied to the TCR pairs. To estimate false discovery rates, a later analysis permuted the HLA or CMV assignments 20 times. In a later analysis, co-occurring TCRs were grouped using DBSCAN, with TCRdist sequence similarity added in when clustering inside HLA-allele-positive subsets. Co-occurrence clustering excluded repertoires with fewer than 30,000 or more than 120,000 public chains, plus five with anomalous nucleotide sharing. Held by TCRdb, this immuneACCESS table contains in-frame sequences only and omits some clones. Under half of the omission traces to an unresolved V gene where checked; the cause of the rest is unknown. V, J and clone size are taken as reported in that table, and D and trimming were inferred from the DNA itself. Across this sample there are 75,000 to 100,000 clones, with roughly 74% seen only once. In total, the top ten clones hold 13% to 15% of the sample.

The cohort consisted of hundreds of healthy bone marrow donors. At the time of sampling, every cohort member was nominally healthy, though immune exposures that went unrecorded were likely present. The donor was CMV seropositive and belonged to the group of 250 to 350 seropositive cohort members. A peripheral blood sample was provided by each donor, and peripheral blood mononuclear cells were used for TCR beta sequencing. The Qiagen DNeasy Blood Extraction Kit was used to extract genomic DNA from the blood cell samples. CDR1 and CDR2 are drawn from the germline V gene (reference sequence): SEHNR, FQNEAQ. The CDR3 measures 15 amino acids from cysteine to phenylalanine. The only DNA kept is the CDR3, 45 bases in frame from the first base. Remarks on this clone: The antigen it binds to is not known. A junction end diverges from the germline sequence, so it may reflect a read error.

The V and J segments used are TRBV7-9 and TRBJ2-5; TRBD1 fits 11 bases in the junction. The source of this sequence is a woman in her seventies in good health and CMV-seropositive. Sequencing was done on a sample of PBMCs. At the DNA level, the sequence is TGTTCCAGCAGTCGGACAGGGGGCGCGTCTGAGACCCAGTACTTC. The encoded protein is CSSSRTGGASETQYF.